The 29 T cell receptor beta chains given below trace back to one sample, sequenced in a study of memory CD4+ T cells and cytomegalovirus serostatus. The sort gate was single viable CD3+CD4+CD8-CD45RO+ cells for memory CD4+ T cells. Produced via immunoSEQ multiplex PCR; TCRdb's table is partial and in-frame only. This sample yields about 52,000 clones, of which approximately 80% are seen a single time; about 1.3% belongs to the top ten. What was sequenced was memory CD4+ T cells from blood. These receptors were obtained from an adult in good health and CMV-seropositive.

The chain carries TRBV6-5 and TRBJ2-5; D call uncertain. Trimming cost V 9 bases and J 5 bases, with 22 bases left between them. Germline V lookup: CDR1 MNHEY, CDR2 SVGAGI. The CDR3 sequence is 15 residues long. The CDR3 DNA reads as TGTGCCAGAAACGGAAGGACGGGCGAATTGGAGACCCAGTACTTC. Translated, it gives CARNGRTGELETQYF.

The table lists this clone with a count of one. V is TRBV7-8 and J is TRBJ2-2, with 9 bases fitting TRBD1. Germline V gene data show CDR1 as SGHVS and CDR2 as FQNEAQ. V gave up 1 base and J gave up 9 bases; unmatched junction bases: 6. The CDR3 length is 15 residues. The CDR3 nucleotides are TGTGCCAGCAGCTTAGGGGGTACAGGGGGCCGGGAGCTGTTTTTT. This encodes CASSLGGTGGRELFF. Using reference TRBV7-8 and TRBJ2-2 for the parts outside the CDR3, the full variable domain is GAGVSQSPRYKVAKRGQDVALRCDPISGHVSLFWYQQALGQGPEFLTYFQNEAQLDKSGLPSDRFFAERPEGSVSTLKIQRTQQEDSAVYLCASSLGGTGGRELFFGEGSRLTVL.

This chain connects TRBV5-1 to TRBJ2-7, with 8 bases lining up with TRBD2. Germline CDR1 reads SGHRS; CDR2 reads YFSETQ. The trim removed 4 bases at V and 5 bases at J, leaving 11 bases unmatched. The CDR3 consists of 15 residues. CDR3 DNA sequence: TGCGCCAGCAGCCCCGGGGGCGGGGGGTGGCACGAGCAGTACTTC. Its protein product is CASSPGGGGWHEQYF. The whole variable domain, remainder taken from reference TRBV5-1 and TRBJ2-7, is KAGVTQTPRYLIKTRGQQVTLSCSPISGHRSVSWYQQTPGQGLQFLFEYFSETQRNKGNFPGRFSGRQFSNSRSEMNVSTLELGDSALYLCASSPGGGGWHEQYFGPGTRLTVT.

The chain couples TRBV11-3 to TRBJ2-1; 13 bases are shared with TRBD2. The CDR3 covers 16 residues. Germline-derived CDR1 and CDR2 are SGHNT and YENEEA. The junction had 9 bases not matched to a gene; V was cut back by 5 bases and J by 8 bases. The CDR3 DNA is TGTGCCAGCAGCCATAGGACTAGCGGGAGACTTTATGAGCAGTTCTTC. This translates into CASSHRTSGRLYEQFF. Based on the CDR3 plus reference TRBV11-3 and TRBJ2-1, the full variable domain is EAGVVQSPRYKIIEKKQPVAFWCNPISGHNTLYWYLQNLGQGPELLIRYENEEAVDDSQLPKDRFSAERLKGVDSTLKIQPAELGDSAVYLCASSHRTSGRLYEQFFGPGTRLTVL.

The rearrangement uses TRBV19 and TRBJ1-1, with TRBD1 matching 12 bases. V was pared by 5 bases and J by 10 bases, with 8 bases of the junction left unmatched. The germline CDR1 and CDR2 sequences are LNHDA and SQIVND (reference sequence). The CDR3 covers 14 residues. CDR3 protein: CASSERDRGLPAFF. For the CDR3, the DNA is TGTGCCAGTAGTGAAAGGGACAGGGGGCTACCAGCTTTCTTT. Full variable domain (missing parts from reference TRBV19 and TRBJ1-1): DGGITQSPKYLFRKEGQNVTLSCEQNLNHDAMYWYRQDPGQGLRLIYYSQIVNDFQKGDIAEGYSVSREKKESFPLTVTSAQKNPTAFYLCASSERDRGLPAFFGQGTRLTVV.

V and J are TRBV15 and TRBJ2-7; D remains unclear. V lost 1 base, J lost 6 bases, and 4 bases lay in between. The CDR3 covers 11 residues. Germline CDR1 and CDR2: LNHNV and YYDKDF (reference sequence). The CDR3 nucleotides are TGTGCCACCAGCAGAGGGGGCGAGCAGTACTTC. This sequence encodes CATSRGGEQYF.

The rearrangement uses TRBV27 and TRBJ1-6; possibly TRBD1 for D (5 bases). V lost 3 bases, J lost 0 bases, and 6 bases lay in between. The CDR3 has 15 residues. Germline CDR1 reads MNHEY; CDR2 reads SMNVEV (reference sequence). CDR3 sequence (DNA): TGTGCCAGCAGTTTTACAGGCTCCTATAATTCACCCCTCCACTTT. Translated, it gives CASSFTGSYNSPLHF.

For the CDR3, the DNA is TGTGCCACCTCGGCAGGGGGGAGGACCCACAATGAGCAGTTCTTC. This translates into CATSAGGRTHNEQFF. The gene calls are TRBV6-5 and TRBJ2-1; tentatively, D is TRBD1 (7 bases). V shed 10 bases and J shed 5 bases, with 21 bases lying between them. The length of the CDR3 is 15 residues. In germline, CDR1 is MNHEY, CDR2 SVGAGI.

The V call is TRBV6-5, the J call TRBJ1-2, with 8 bases that match TRBD1. CDR1 and CDR2 from the germline V gene are MNHEY and SVGAGI. This CDR3 contains 15 residues. V was clipped by 6 bases and J by 5 bases; unmatched bases: 11. The DNA of the CDR3 is TGTGCCAGCAGGCGGGCCCGACAGGGGACGTATGGCTACACCTTC. Translated: CASRRARQGTYGYTF.

V usage is TRBV6-6 and J usage is TRBJ1-3; maybe TRBD1 (5 bases). The germline V gene has CDR1 MNHNY and CDR2 SVGAGI (reference sequence). The CDR3 runs to 16 residues. V shed 3 bases and J shed 0 bases, with 12 bases lying between them. CDR3 residues: CASSYEGRSSGNTIYF. DNA of the CDR3: TGTGCCAGCAGTTATGAGGGACGGTCCTCTGGAAACACCATATATTTT.

This chain joins TRBV4-2 and TRBJ2-5; TRBD2 matches 12 bases. Germline loops: CDR1 LGHNA, CDR2 YNFKEQ. With V trimmed by 1 base and J by 4 bases, 7 bases remained unmatched. This CDR3 spans 17 amino acids. CDR3 loop: CASSQGDLAGGGETQYF. The DNA for the CDR3 is TGTGCCAGCAGCCAAGGGGATCTAGCGGGGGGGGGAGAGACCCAGTACTTC.

The table lists this clone with a few counts. V is TRBV7-6 and J is TRBJ2-1; 8 bases line up with TRBD1. J was trimmed by 7 bases and V by 3 bases; bases with no gene match: 5. Germline V gene sequence: CDR1 SGHVS, CDR2 FNYEAQ. The CDR3 runs 14 residues. CDR3 sequence reads: CASSFRTGSNEQFF. CDR3 bases: TGTGCCAGCAGCTTCCGGACAGGGTCAAATGAGCAGTTCTTC.

The J gene is TRBJ2-5, the V gene TRBV5-1; D gene uncertain. Trimming stripped 0 bases from V and 2 bases from J, with 5 bases between. Germline V gene sequence: CDR1 SGHRS, CDR2 YFSETQ. The CDR3 consists of 13 residues. This chain's CDR3 is CASSLDAQETQYF. Here the CDR3 DNA reads TGCGCCAGCAGCTTGGACGCTCAAGAGACCCAGTACTTC.

The V and J genes are TRBV4-1 and TRBJ1-1; D is possibly TRBD1 (6 bases). V was trimmed by 1 base and J by 0 bases, leaving 15 bases between them. The germline V gene encodes CDR1 MGHRA and CDR2 YSYEKL. CDR3 length equals 17 residues. The CDR3 reads CASSQGQARSMNTEAFF. The CDR3 DNA reads TGCGCCAGCAGCCAAGGACAGGCAAGGTCTATGAACACTGAAGCTTTCTTT.

In this sample, this clone turned up a few times. The chain links TRBV9 to TRBJ1-1; D call uncertain. Between the trimmed V and J ends, which lost 7 bases and 0 bases, there was a span of 7 bases. Germline V CDR1 and CDR2: SGDLS, YYNGEE. The length of the CDR3 is 12 residues. The CDR3: CASGGMNTEAFF. CDR3 DNA: TGTGCCAGCGGTGGGATGAACACTGAAGCTTTCTTT. Complete variable domain (other parts from reference TRBV9 and TRBJ1-1): DSGVTQTPKHLITATGQRVTLRCSPRSGDLSVYWYQQSLDQGLQFLIQYYNGEERAKGNILERFSAQQFPDLHSELNLSSLELGDSALYFCASGGMNTEAFFGQGTRLTVV.

The chain couples TRBV11-2 to TRBJ2-7, with D possibly matching TRBD2 (6 bases). The length of the CDR3 is 14 residues. The V end lost 1 base, the J end lost 3 bases, and 10 bases lay between the germline ends. The germline V gene has CDR1 SGHAT and CDR2 FQNNGV. The CDR3 protein is CASSLGLVFYEQYF. In DNA, the CDR3 is TGTGCCAGCAGCTTAGGACTAGTCTTCTACGAGCAGTACTTC.

This clone has just one count. The chain joins TRBV7-9 to TRBJ2-2; the match to TRBD2 covers 8 bases. Trimming removed 4 bases from V and 1 base from J; junction bases left unmatched: 5. This CDR3 is 16 amino acids long. In germline, CDR1 is SEHNR, CDR2 FQNEAQ (reference sequence). The CDR3 DNA reads as TGTGCCAGCAGCTCCGCGGGAGGCCTGAACACCGGGGAGCTGTTTTTT. Its protein is CASSSAGGLNTGELFF. The variable domain in full, completed from reference TRBV7-9 and TRBJ2-2, reads DTGVSQNPRHKITKRGQNVTFRCDPISEHNRLYWYRQTLGQGPEFLTYFQNEAQLEKSRLLSDRFSAERPKGSFSTLEIQRTEQGDSAMYLCASSSAGGLNTGELFFGEGSRLTVL.

The rearrangement links TRBV30 to TRBJ1-4; D call uncertain. This CDR3 region has 13 residues. Looked up from germline, CDR1 is GTSNPN and CDR2 is SVGIG (reference sequence). The germline V and J ends were trimmed by 0 bases and 7 bases, with 9 bases remaining between them. The CDR3 is CAWSVRTSEKLFF. The CDR3 DNA reads TGTGCCTGGAGTGTACGTACAAGTGAAAAACTGTTTTTT.

This chain links TRBV2 with TRBJ2-5; D is undetermined. This CDR3 comprises 12 residues. V was clipped by 8 bases and J by 1 base, with 8 bases between them. Germline V lookup: CDR1 SNHLY, CDR2 FYNNEI. The CDR3: CASGESQETQYF. The CDR3 DNA follows: TGTGCCAGCGGCGAGTCCCAAGAGACCCAGTACTTC.

This clone was seen only a few times. This chain joins TRBV19 and TRBJ1-4, with TRBD1 matching over 8 bases. V shed 7 bases and J 8 bases; nucleotides not matched to a gene: 12. Germline V lookup: CDR1 LNHDA, CDR2 SQIVND (reference sequence). This CDR3 region has 15 residues. The CDR3 region has the DNA TGTGCCAGTACCAAAAAGGGCAGGGGGCACGAAAAACTGTTTTTT. This codes for CASTKKGRGHEKLFF. Full variable domain (missing parts from reference TRBV19 and TRBJ1-4): DGGITQSPKYLFRKEGQNVTLSCEQNLNHDAMYWYRQDPGQGLRLIYYSQIVNDFQKGDIAEGYSVSREKKESFPLTVTSAQKNPTAFYLCASTKKGRGHEKLFFGSGTQLSVL.

The chain has TRBV5-1 and TRBJ2-5; 13 bases are a match to TRBD2. The CDR3 totals 17 residues. Germline values: CDR1 SGHRS, CDR2 YFSETQ. V gave up 4 bases and J gave up 1 base; unmatched junction bases: 7. The CDR3 bases are TGCGCCAGCAGCCCGGGACTAGCGGGGAGCGTCCAAGAGACCCAGTACTTC. This gives the protein CASSPGLAGSVQETQYF.

This chain connects TRBV4-1 to TRBJ1-2; D is uncertain. Germline V gene lookup returns CDR1 MGHRA and CDR2 YSYEKL. The V gene lost 0 bases and the J gene lost 13 bases, with 12 bases spanning the gap. CDR3 length: 12 amino acids. The CDR3: CASSQDNGPLTF. The DNA for the CDR3 is TGCGCCAGCAGCCAAGATAATGGCCCGCTCACCTTC.

The chain recombines TRBV5-5 with TRBJ1-5, with D unresolved. Per the germline V gene, CDR1 is SGHKS and CDR2 is YYEKEE (reference sequence). The V end lost 0 bases, the J end lost 9 bases, and 10 bases lay between the germline ends. This CDR3 is built from 13 residues. The CDR3 loop reads CASSLVGLGPQHF. As DNA, the CDR3 is TGTGCCAGCAGCTTGGTCGGGTTGGGGCCCCAGCATTTT. Supplemented by reference TRBV5-5 and TRBJ1-5, the full variable domain reads DAGVTQSPTHLIKTRGQQVTLRCSPISGHKSVSWYQQVLGQGPQFIFQYYEKEERGRGNFPDRFSARQFPNYSSELNVNALLLGDSALYLCASSLVGLGPQHFGDGTRLSIL.

By its share, this clone is medium-sized. V and J are TRBV7-2 and TRBJ1-2; D unclear. The length of the CDR3 is 11 residues. Germline V lookup: CDR1 SGHTA, CDR2 FQGNSA. V shed 5 bases and J shed 7 bases, with 8 bases lying between them. CDR3 bases: TGTGCCAGCAGCCGAACGATTGGCTACACCTTC. Translation gives CASSRTIGYTF.

V is TRBV7-9 and J is TRBJ1-1, with D possibly being TRBD1 (5 bases). The ends were cut back, 5 bases at V and 1 base at J, with 8 bases in the middle. The germline gives CDR1 SEHNR, CDR2 FQNEAQ (reference sequence). The length of the CDR3 is 13 residues. This CDR3 is CASSPTENTEAFF. The CDR3 DNA is TGTGCCAGCAGCCCGACAGAGAACACTGAAGCTTTCTTT.

The chain uses TRBV2 and TRBJ2-7; D remains ambiguous. The V gene's germline CDR1 is SNHLY and CDR2 FYNNEI. Between the trimmed V and J ends, which lost 5 bases and 0 bases, there was a span of 8 bases. The CDR3 totals 13 residues. This chain's CDR3 is CASSRGVSYEQYF. CDR3 coding DNA: TGTGCCAGCAGTAGAGGAGTCTCCTACGAGCAGTACTTC.

This chain joins TRBV7-2 and TRBJ2-7; D gene uncertain. The CDR3 spans 15 residues. The germline V gene encodes CDR1 SGHTA and CDR2 FQGNSA. The V and J ends lost 1 base and 3 bases respectively, with 13 bases between them. Here the CDR3 DNA reads TGTGCCAGCAGCTTAGGGAACGGCCCGTTCTACGAGCAGTACTTC. It is translated as CASSLGNGPFYEQYF.

This clone has a handful of counts. This chain uses TRBV2 with TRBJ1-1; no definite D call. The germline V and J ends were trimmed by 1 base and 0 bases, with 6 bases remaining between them. The CDR3 runs to 14 residues. Germline V CDR1 and CDR2: SNHLY, FYNNEI. This chain's CDR3 is CASSEEDMNTEAFF. The CDR3, as DNA: TGTGCCAGCAGTGAAGAGGATATGAACACTGAAGCTTTCTTT.

The V and J genes are TRBV25-1 and TRBJ2-7; 7 nucleotides line up with TRBD2. The CDR3 spans 14 residues. Germline loops: CDR1 MGHDK, CDR2 SYGVNS. Unmatched junction bases numbered 4, after V lost 2 bases and J lost 3 bases. The CDR3 protein is CASSEAGGFYEQYF. CDR3 in DNA: TGTGCCAGCAGTGAAGCCGGGGGGTTCTACGAGCAGTACTTC.